The clone carrying this T cell receptor (beta chain) showed up many times. Its antigen is unknown. This record comes from a study of response to subunit inactivated influenza vaccine. Whole-study findings and limits: Seasonal influenza vaccination, on each occasion, was suggested by the authors to recruit few new T cells.

TCRdb used MiXCR to reprocess the RT-PCR reads, holding one entry per CDR3 protein. The data hold about 180,000 distinct CDR3 sequences, with around 9% observed a single time. The CDR3 contains 11 residues. V gave up 4 bases and J gave up 3 bases, with 7 bases separating them. Germline assignment: CDR1 SQVTM and CDR2 ANQGSEA. The sequence was obtained from a man aged 50-60 years who received an inactivated influenza vaccine. V gene TRBV29-1 combines with J gene TRBJ2-7; unclear D gene. Sequenced material: non-naive T cells sorted from PBMCs, taken on the day of vaccination. CDR3 in DNA: TGCAGCGTTGGACTCAACTACGAGCAGTACTTC. Protein sequence: CSVGLNYEQYF.